Listed below are T cell receptor beta chains from one sample, sequenced in a study of T cells in Graves' hyperthyroidism and ophthalmopathy. TCRdb re-analysed the multiplex PCR reads in MiXCR, keeping a single row per CDR3 protein. The repertoire holds around 370,000 distinct CDR3 sequences, with about a fifth as singletons. Source material: blood. The receptors here all came from a man between 18 and 29 years old with Graves' ophthalmopathy. The CDR3 runs from the conserved cysteine through the conserved F or W. Fields, in order: CDR3 length, V gene, J gene, CDR3 protein.

>13|TRBV7-2|TRBJ2-1
CASSLFFNNEQFF
>16|TRBV7-9|TRBJ2-7
CASSSTTSGVSYEQYF
>15|TRBV6-1|TRBJ1-2
CASTHEGTINYGYTF
>16|TRBV18|TRBJ1-3
CASSLRTEPSGNTIYF
>16|TRBV4-2|TRBJ1-5
CASSHKTGEGNQPQHF
>11|TRBV28|TRBJ2-1
CASSGYNEQFF
>15|TRBV13|TRBJ2-6
CASTLGGSGANVLTF
>13|TRBV20-1|TRBJ2-3
CSAEGVGSDTQYF
>15|TRBV12-3/TRBV12-4|TRBJ1-1
CASRATGFSDTEAFF
>16|TRBV10-3|TRBJ2-6
CAISGTVTSGANVLTF
>12|TRBV9|TRBJ2-2
CASRGESGELFF
>13|TRBV20-1|TRBJ2-1
CSAHRGGGNEQFF
>17|TRBV9|TRBJ1-2
CASGHPGQGAKVYGYTF
>15|TRBV5-1|TRBJ2-7
CASSSTTSGPYEQYF
>14|TRBV5-1|TRBJ1-4
CATGTGGKREKLFF
>13|TRBV12-3/TRBV12-4|TRBJ1-1
CASTYEQGYEAFF
>15|TRBV20-1|TRBJ1-1
CSARPLGQGATEAFF
>12|TRBV2|TRBJ1-2
CASSESIYGYTF
>13|TRBV7-9|TRBJ1-1
CASSSIQAGAAFF
>16|TRBV6-2/TRBV6-3|TRBJ2-7
CASSNPRDRGAYEQYF
>21|TRBV3-1|TRBJ1-3
CASSQVENLGLLALSGNTIYF
>21|TRBV7-9|TRBJ2-7
CASSLALFGLAGEKRVYEQYF
>14|TRBV7-9|TRBJ2-1
CASSLGGRVDEQFF
>11|TRBV10-3|TRBJ1-2
CAISDIIGYTF
>13|TRBV24-1|TRBJ2-1
CATDRGGGNEQFF
>14|TRBV6-1|TRBJ1-1
CASTLTGANTEAFF
>14|TRBV19|TRBJ2-1
CASSISDTYNEQFF
>15|TRBV28|TRBJ2-1
CASSILAGNYNEQFF